This record looks at one T cell receptor beta chain sequence and its context. The data belong to a study of cytomegalovirus exposure and HLA in healthy donors. It was with 60 Vbeta and 13 Jbeta primers that the PCR ran. The data were produced by immunoSEQ multiplex PCR, yet TCRdb's version contains in-frame clones alone and is incomplete. The sample carries 84,000 or so clones, around four fifths recorded once. Germline V CDR1 and CDR2: SGHRS, YFSETQ. V dropped 0 bases and J dropped 5; count of bases not matched to a gene: 6. The CDR3 spans 16 residues. The clonotype originates from a man aged 25 to 40 in good health and CMV-seronegative. The chain combines TRBV5-1 with TRBJ2-5; 11 bases are a match to TRBD2. The specimen was PBMCs. CDR3: CASSLALAGGSETQYF. The DNA of the CDR3 is TGCGCCAGCAGCTTGGCTCTAGCGGGGGGTAGTGAGACCCAGTACTTC.